Listed below are T cell receptor beta chains from one sample, sequenced in a study of blood T cell repertoires in COVID-19. Some clones are missing from TCRdb's copy, which holds only in-frame ones; the method was immunoSEQ multiplex PCR. The sample holds about 220,000 clones, about 83% seen once. The sample taken for sequencing was PBMCs or T cells enriched from blood (not recorded which). The receptors originated from a woman aged 40-49 years who had recovered from COVID-19. Both conserved end residues are part of each CDR3. The order of the fields is D gene, clone size, V gene, CDR3 protein. D genes are given only for firm matches. Not every row has a clone size; where given, it reads once, few, many or a size class.

D: NA
size: NA
V: TRBV28
CDR3: CASSRRFLNYGYTF

D: TRBD2
size: NA
V: TRBV29-1
CDR3: CSVEDWGLAGTYNEQFF

D: TRBD2
size: NA
V: TRBV30
CDR3: CAWSRLAGYNEQFF

D: TRBD1
size: NA
V: TRBV7-8
CDR3: CASSLSWTGANYGYTF

D: TRBD1
size: NA
V: TRBV9
CDR3: CASSPGTGVSYEQYF

D: TRBD2
size: NA
V: TRBV6-5
CDR3: CASSYGRAPPGELFF

D: TRBD2
size: NA
V: TRBV2
CDR3: CASSGGTSGRWKAYNEQFF

D: NA
size: NA
V: TRBV12-3/TRBV12-4
CDR3: CASSTYRNGYTF

D: NA
size: NA
V: TRBV2
CDR3: CASFGPAGGLDTQYF

D: NA
size: NA
V: TRBV7-9
CDR3: CASSSLDLDINSNQPQHF

D: NA
size: NA
V: TRBV24-1
CDR3: CATSDSRLEIGNQPQHF

D: TRBD1
size: NA
V: TRBV19
CDR3: CASSIGPGQGIPISNQPQHF

D: NA
size: NA
V: TRBV27
CDR3: CASSLRLAGEQFF

D: NA
size: NA
V: TRBV13
CDR3: CASSLGEESTEAFF

D: TRBD1
size: NA
V: TRBV19
CDR3: CASSVVGQGSYNEQFF

D: TRBD2
size: NA
V: TRBV11-3
CDR3: CASSLRTSGADTQYF

D: NA
size: NA
V: TRBV7-9
CDR3: CASSLITLTYGNTIYF

D: TRBD2
size: NA
V: TRBV20-1
CDR3: CSASGGSRHAYEQFF

D: TRBD2
size: few
V: TRBV5-8
CDR3: CASSSGGRERDTQYF

D: NA
size: NA
V: TRBV6-5
CDR3: CASSYRRGGNTEAFF

D: TRBD1
size: NA
V: TRBV19
CDR3: CASSTRQGAGTEAFF

D: NA
size: NA
V: TRBV6-5
CDR3: CASRGGRNSPLHF

D: TRBD1
size: NA
V: TRBV30
CDR3: CAWGWTGDTEAFF

D: NA
size: NA
V: TRBV7-9
CDR3: CASSFRATARSSYNEQFF

D: NA
size: NA
V: TRBV23-1
CDR3: CASTPSDRYEAFF

D: NA
size: once
V: TRBV2
CDR3: CASTPGNEQFF

D: NA
size: NA
V: TRBV18
CDR3: CASSHLQGSAGELFF

D: NA
size: few
V: TRBV13
CDR3: CASSYRNTGELFF

D: NA
size: NA
V: TRBV15
CDR3: CATSRDVQGDYGYTF

D: TRBD1
size: NA
V: TRBV5-8
CDR3: CASTLSGTGMLYGYTF

D: NA
size: NA
V: TRBV11-1
CDR3: CASSLGSSGYNEQFF

D: NA
size: NA
V: TRBV11-1
CDR3: CASSFSGNNEQFF

D: NA
size: NA
V: TRBV19
CDR3: CASSVPGGRGLNTEAFF

D: NA
size: NA
V: TRBV10-1
CDR3: CASSEDKFSTDTQYF

D: TRBD1
size: NA
V: TRBV4-2
CDR3: CASSPPTGHGNTEAFF

D: NA
size: NA
V: TRBV7-2
CDR3: CASSLVGRGGTQYF

D: TRBD1
size: NA
V: TRBV12-5
CDR3: CASGLGQGRDEQFF

D: NA
size: once
V: TRBV11-2
CDR3: CASSPGTFTNYGYTF

D: TRBD1
size: NA
V: TRBV18
CDR3: CASSQQGAGQPQHF

D: NA
size: NA
V: TRBV7-9
CDR3: CASSLVAGAPRNEQFF

D: TRBD1
size: few
V: TRBV30
CDR3: CAWSSGDSRKLFF

D: NA
size: NA
V: TRBV27
CDR3: CASSLTGNTEAFF

D: TRBD2
size: NA
V: TRBV6-1
CDR3: CASSEGGAGPGELFF

D: NA
size: NA
V: TRBV19
CDR3: CASSASGYSNQPQHF

D: TRBD1
size: NA
V: TRBV7-2
CDR3: CASSFSGTEIATGELFF

D: NA
size: NA
V: TRBV6-4
CDR3: CASSVSGEPYNEQFF

D: NA
size: few
V: TRBV2
CDR3: CASSQGRTALNGYTF

D: NA
size: NA
V: TRBV4-3
CDR3: CASSQDGGIDTGELFF